This TCR beta chain was captured in a study of T cell responses to AZD1222 COVID-19 vaccine. The CDR3 totals 14 residues. V gave up 2 bases and J gave up 1 base, with 8 bases separating them. Germline V CDR1 and CDR2: SNHLY, FYNNEI. Using immunoSEQ multiplex PCR, the repertoire was profiled, and TCRdb retains in-frame clones only, with some absent. Here the sample spans 110,000 to 150,000 clones, around 90% being singletons. The sequencing here drew on peripheral blood, taken on day 0 of AZD1222 vaccination. The chain has TRBV2 and TRBJ1-1; no clear D gene. The sequence derives from an adult in good health. CDR3 in amino acids: CASSEFRENTEAFF. CDR3 nucleotide sequence: TGTGCCAGCAGTGAATTCAGAGAGAACACTGAAGCTTTCTTT.